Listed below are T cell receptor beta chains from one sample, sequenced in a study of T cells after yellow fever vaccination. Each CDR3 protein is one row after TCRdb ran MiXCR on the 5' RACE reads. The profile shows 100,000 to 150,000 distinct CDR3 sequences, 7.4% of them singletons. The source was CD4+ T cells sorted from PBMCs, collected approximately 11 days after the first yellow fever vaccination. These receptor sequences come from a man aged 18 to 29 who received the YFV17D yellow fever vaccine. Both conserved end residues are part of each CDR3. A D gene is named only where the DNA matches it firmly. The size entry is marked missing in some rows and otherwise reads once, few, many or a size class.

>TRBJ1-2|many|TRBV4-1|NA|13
TGCGCCAGCAGCGGTGGGGTGGGCAATGGCTACACCTTC
CASSGGVGNGYTF
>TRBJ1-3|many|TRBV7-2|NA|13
TGTGCCAGCAGCTCGGGAACTGGAAACACCATATATTTT
CASSSGTGNTIYF
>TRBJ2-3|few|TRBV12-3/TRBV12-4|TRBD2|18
TGTGCCATCAGTGGGGAAGCGGGGTCGGTTACTAGCACAGATACGCAGTATTTT
CAISGEAGSVTSTDTQYF
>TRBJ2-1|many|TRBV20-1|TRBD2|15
TGCAGTGCTCCTCTAGCGGGGGGGCCCAACAATGAGCAGTTCTTC
CSAPLAGGPNNEQFF
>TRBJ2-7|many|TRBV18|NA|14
TGTGCCAGCTCACCACCGGTTTTCAGGGGCGAGCAGTACTTC
CASSPPVFRGEQYF
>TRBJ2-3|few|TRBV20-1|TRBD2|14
TGCAGTGATGCAGCGGGGGGGCGTACAGATACGCAGTATTTT
CSDAAGGRTDTQYF
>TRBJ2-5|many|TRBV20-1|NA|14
TGCAGTGCTAGAGCCTCAGGGTACCAAGAGACCCAGTACTTC
CSARASGYQETQYF
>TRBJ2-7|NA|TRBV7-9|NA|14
TGTGCCAGCAGCTTTTGGGCCCTCTCCTACGAGCAGTACTTC
CASSFWALSYEQYF
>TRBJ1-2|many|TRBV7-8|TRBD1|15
TGTGCCAGCAGCTTCGGACAGGTGGGCCTATATGGCTACACCTTC
CASSFGQVGLYGYTF
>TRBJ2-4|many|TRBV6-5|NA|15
TGTGCCAGCAGTTACTCCCAACAACAGAGAAACATTCAGTACTTC
CASSYSQQQRNIQYF
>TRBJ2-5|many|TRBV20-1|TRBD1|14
TGCAGTGTTACCCGACAGGGGGCGAGGGAGACCCAGTACTTC
CSVTRQGARETQYF
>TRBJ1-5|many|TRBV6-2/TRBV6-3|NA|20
TGTGCCAGCAGTTACTCGTGGGGCAGGCGAGCGGGTTATAGCAATCAGCCCCAGCATTTT
CASSYSWGRRAGYSNQPQHF
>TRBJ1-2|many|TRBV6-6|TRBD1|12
TGTGCCATCTCCGTAGGGGGCGATGGCTACACCTTC
CAISVGGDGYTF
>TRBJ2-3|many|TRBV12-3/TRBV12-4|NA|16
TGTGCCAGCAGTTTTAATCTACGGACAAGCACAGATACGCAGTATTTT
CASSFNLRTSTDTQYF
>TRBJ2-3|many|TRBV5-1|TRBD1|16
TGCGCCAGCAGCTTGGAGGGACAGAGCGACACAGATACGCAGTATTTT
CASSLEGQSDTDTQYF
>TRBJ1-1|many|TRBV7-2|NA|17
TGTGCCAGCAGCTTCGCGCCATCTTTCGGGGCGAACACTGAAGCTTTCTTT
CASSFAPSFGANTEAFF
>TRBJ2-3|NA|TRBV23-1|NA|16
TGCGCCAGCAGTCAATCGTCGACCGGAAGGGCAGATACGCAGTATTTT
CASSQSSTGRADTQYF
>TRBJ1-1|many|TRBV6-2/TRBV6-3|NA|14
TGTGCCAGTGAACCTTCCGGAGGAGGGACTGAAGCTTTCTTT
CASEPSGGGTEAFF
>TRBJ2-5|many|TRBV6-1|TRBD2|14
TGTGCCAGCAATACTTTAGCGGGTCTGGAGACCCAGTACTTC
CASNTLAGLETQYF
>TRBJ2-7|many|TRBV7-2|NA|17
TGTGCCAGCAGCTTACCGCAAACAGGGCCGACCACCTACGAGCAGTACTTC
CASSLPQTGPTTYEQYF
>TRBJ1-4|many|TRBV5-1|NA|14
TGCGCCAGCAGCTTGGAAGGGCGTAAAGAAAAACTGTTTTTT
CASSLEGRKEKLFF
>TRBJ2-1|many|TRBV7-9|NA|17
TGTGCCAGCAGCTTTGGGGTGTGGGGAATAACCTACAATGAGCAGTTCTTC
CASSFGVWGITYNEQFF
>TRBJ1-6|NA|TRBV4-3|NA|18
TGCGCCAGCAGCCGGGCCAGGCTCACGGGTGGATATAATTCACCCCTCCACTTT
CASSRARLTGGYNSPLHF
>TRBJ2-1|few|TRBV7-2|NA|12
TGTGCCAGCAGCCGAAGCGACAATGAGCAGTTCTTC
CASSRSDNEQFF
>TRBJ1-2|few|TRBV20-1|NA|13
TGCAGTGCTGATTGGCGGGGGAACTATGGCTACACCTTC
CSADWRGNYGYTF
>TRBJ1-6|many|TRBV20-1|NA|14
TGCAGTGCTCCCGGAGGGGGGTCACATTCACCCCTCCACTTT
CSAPGGGSHSPLHF
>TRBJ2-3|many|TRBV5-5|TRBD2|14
TGTGCCAGCAGCCGCGGGGGAGCCACAGATACGCAGTATTTT
CASSRGGATDTQYF
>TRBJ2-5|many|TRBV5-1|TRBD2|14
TGCGCCAGCAGCACCCTAGCGGGGGGTGAGACCCAGTACTTC
CASSTLAGGETQYF
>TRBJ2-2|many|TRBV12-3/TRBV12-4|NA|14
TGTGCCAGCAGTCCGCGACAGAACACCGGGGAGCTGTTTTTT
CASSPRQNTGELFF
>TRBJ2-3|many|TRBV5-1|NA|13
TGCGCCAGCAGCGGGTTAGCAGCAGATACGCAGTATTTT
CASSGLAADTQYF
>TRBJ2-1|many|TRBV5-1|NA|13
TGCGCCAGCAGCTTGGAGGGGCTCAATGAGCAGTTCTTC
CASSLEGLNEQFF
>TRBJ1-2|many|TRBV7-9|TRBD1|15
TGTGCCAGCAGCTTAGGGGCACAGGGGTCCTATGGCTACACCTTC
CASSLGAQGSYGYTF
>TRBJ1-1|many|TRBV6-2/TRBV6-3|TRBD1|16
TGTGCCAGCAGTTACTTACAGGGGGCTCTGAACACTGAAGCTTTCTTT
CASSYLQGALNTEAFF
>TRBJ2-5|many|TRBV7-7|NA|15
TGTGCCAGCAGCTTGGGGCGCCTGAGACAAGAGACCCAGTACTTC
CASSLGRLRQETQYF
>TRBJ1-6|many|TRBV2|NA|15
TGTGCCAGCAGTTTCCAGGGCCCCTATAATTCACCCCTCCACTTT
CASSFQGPYNSPLHF
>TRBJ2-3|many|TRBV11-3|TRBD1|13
TGTGCCAGCAGCGAAGGGGGCATAGATACGCAGTATTTT
CASSEGGIDTQYF
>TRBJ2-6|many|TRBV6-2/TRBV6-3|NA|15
TGTGCCAGCGCACGATCGACCTCTGGGGCCAACGTCCTGACTTTC
CASARSTSGANVLTF
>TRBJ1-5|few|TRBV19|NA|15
TGTGCCAGTAGTATTGGTAACGCGGGGAGACAGCCCCAGCATTTT
CASSIGNAGRQPQHF
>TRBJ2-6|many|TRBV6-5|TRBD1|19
TGTGCCAGCAGTTCCCTGTGGGGACAGGGGGCGTATGGGGCCAACGTCCTGACTTTC
CASSSLWGQGAYGANVLTF
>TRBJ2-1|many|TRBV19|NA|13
TGTGCCAGTAGTAGGCAGGGTTCTAATGAGCAGTTCTTC
CASSRQGSNEQFF
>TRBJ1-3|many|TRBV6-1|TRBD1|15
TGTGCCAGCAGGGAGACAGGGGGCCCCGGAAACACCATATATTTT
CASRETGGPGNTIYF
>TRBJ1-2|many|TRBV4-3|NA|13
TGCGCCAGCAGCCAAGAGACCGCTTATGGCTACACCTTC
CASSQETAYGYTF
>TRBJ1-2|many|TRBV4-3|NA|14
TGCGCCAGCAGCCTGCGCTCGGGGAGCTCGGGCTACACCTTC
CASSLRSGSSGYTF